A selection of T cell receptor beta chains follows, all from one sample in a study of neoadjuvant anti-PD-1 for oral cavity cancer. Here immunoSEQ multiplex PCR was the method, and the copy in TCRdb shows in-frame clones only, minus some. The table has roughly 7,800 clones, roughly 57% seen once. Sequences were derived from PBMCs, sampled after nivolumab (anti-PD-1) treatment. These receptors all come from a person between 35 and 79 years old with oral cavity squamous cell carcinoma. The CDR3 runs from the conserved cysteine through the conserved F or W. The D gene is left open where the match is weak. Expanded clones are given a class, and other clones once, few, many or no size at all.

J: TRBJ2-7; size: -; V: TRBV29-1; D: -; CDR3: CSVLRGPYYEQYF; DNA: TGCAGCGTTCTCAGGGGTCCCTACTACGAGCAGTACTTC
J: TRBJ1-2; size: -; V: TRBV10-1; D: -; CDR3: CASSDYRDNGYTF; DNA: TGCGCCAGCAGTGACTACAGGGACAACGGCTACACCTTC
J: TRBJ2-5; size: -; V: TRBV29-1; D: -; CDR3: CSVELQGGQETQYF; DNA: TGCAGCGTTGAATTGCAGGGTGGCCAAGAGACCCAGTACTTC
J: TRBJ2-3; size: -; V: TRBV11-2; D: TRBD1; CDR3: CASKNRGTQYF; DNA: TGTGCCAGCAAAAACAGGGGTACGCAGTATTTT
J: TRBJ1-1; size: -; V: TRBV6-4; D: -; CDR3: CASTQQGGDTEAFF; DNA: TGTGCCAGCACTCAACAGGGCGGCGACACTGAAGCTTTCTTT
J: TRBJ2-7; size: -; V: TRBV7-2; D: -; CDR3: CASSLAAGKNEQYF; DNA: TGTGCCAGCAGCTTAGCGGCAGGGAAGAACGAGCAGTACTTC
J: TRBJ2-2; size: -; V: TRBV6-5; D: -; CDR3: CASSFRGGTGELFF; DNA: TGTGCCAGCAGTTTCAGGGGTGGCACCGGGGAGCTGTTTTTT
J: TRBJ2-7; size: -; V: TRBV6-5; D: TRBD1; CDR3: CASSYGQGDYEQYF; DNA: TGTGCCAGCAGTTATGGGCAGGGGGACTACGAGCAGTACTTC
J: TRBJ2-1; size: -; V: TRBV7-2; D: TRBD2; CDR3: CASSLVSGGGGEQFF; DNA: TGTGCCAGCAGCTTAGTTAGCGGGGGGGGTGGTGAGCAGTTCTTC
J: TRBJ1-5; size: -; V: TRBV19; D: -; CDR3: CASKGGSGRVLPQHF; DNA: TGTGCCAGTAAGGGGGGTTCGGGGCGTGTGTTGCCCCAGCATTTT
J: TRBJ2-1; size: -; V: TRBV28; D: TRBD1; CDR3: CASSQGQGAVNEQFF; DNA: TGTGCCAGCAGTCAGGGACAGGGGGCGGTCAATGAGCAGTTCTTC
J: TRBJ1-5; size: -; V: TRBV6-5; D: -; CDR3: CASTRSSNQPQHF; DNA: TGTGCCAGCACGAGGTCTAGCAATCAGCCCCAGCATTTT
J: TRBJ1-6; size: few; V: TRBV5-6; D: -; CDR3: CASSNSENSPLHF; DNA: TGTGCCAGCAGCAATTCTGAGAATTCACCCCTCCACTTT
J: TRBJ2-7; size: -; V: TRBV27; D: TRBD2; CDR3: CASSFSGGGSYEQYF; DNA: TGTGCCAGCAGTTTCTCGGGCGGGGGGTCCTACGAGCAGTACTTC